This T cell receptor (beta chain) was found in a study of cytomegalovirus exposure and HLA in healthy donors. The PCR used 60 Vbeta and 13 Jbeta primers. Clones were sequenced by immunoSEQ multiplex PCR, and TCRdb holds only the in-frame ones, with some missing. The sample records about 140,000 clones, roughly four fifths being singletons. Concerning this clone itself: Its specificity is unknown.

V dropped 9 bases and J dropped 0 bases, with 17 bases sitting between them. CDR1 SGHRS and CDR2 YFSETQ come from the germline V gene. The CDR3 length is 15 residues. Study findings and constraints: TCR beta V segments were, for the most part, productive about 87% or about 30% of the time in an earlier analysis. In vitro data verified a few CMV-associated chains as specific for CMV antigens. A later analysis linked a missense variant in DCLRE1C to the trimming of TCR beta V and J genes. Later work found most CMV-associated TCR beta chains apparently HLA-restricted.

The source of this sequence is a male donor in good health and CMV-seronegative. The chain has TRBV5-1 and TRBJ2-3; maybe TRBD2 (6 bases). Sample: PBMCs. CDR3 sequence reads: CATTGTGSSTDTQYF. The CDR3 nucleotides read TGCGCCACTACCGGGACTGGCTCCAGCACAGATACGCAGTATTTT.